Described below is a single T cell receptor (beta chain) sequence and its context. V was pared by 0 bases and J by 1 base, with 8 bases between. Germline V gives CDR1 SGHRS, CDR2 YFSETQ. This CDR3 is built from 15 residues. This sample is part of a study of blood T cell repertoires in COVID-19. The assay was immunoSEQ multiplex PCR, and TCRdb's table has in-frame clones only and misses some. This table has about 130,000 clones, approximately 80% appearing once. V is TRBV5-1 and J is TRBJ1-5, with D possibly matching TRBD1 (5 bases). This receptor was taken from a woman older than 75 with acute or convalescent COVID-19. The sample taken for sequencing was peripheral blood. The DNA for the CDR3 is TGCGCCAGCAGCTTGGCAGGGATGAGCAATCAGCCCCAGCATTTT. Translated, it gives CASSLAGMSNQPQHF.